Following are 17 T cell receptor beta chains from one sample sequenced in a study of T cell clonality in common variable immunodeficiency. Clones were read by immunoSEQ multiplex PCR, and TCRdb kept only the in-frame ones, dropping some. The repertoire has around 40,000 clones, none seen only once; the ten largest take roughly 1.9%. Specimen: peripheral blood mononuclear cells. These receptors were collected from a person aged 18-69 years in good health.

This clone appeared many times. The CDR3 end falls 3 residues outside the read, so it is completed with the germline J gene. The chain recombines TRBV7-3 with TRBJ2-1; 9 bases match TRBD2. V shed 4 bases and J 4 bases; nucleotides not matched to a gene: 5. This CDR3 is 15 amino acids long. CDR1 is SGHTA and CDR2 is FQGTGA in the germline V gene. The CDR3 loop reads CASSYSGSAYNEQFF. The sequenced part of the CDR3 DNA is TGTGCCAGCAGCTATAGCGGGAGTGCTTACAATGAG.

This clone appeared a few times. This may stem from a read error, because a much larger clone lies one nucleotide away. The read is 3 residues too short to cover the CDR3 end, so that end is filled in from the germline J gene. J is TRBJ2-7 and V is TRBV7-9; maybe TRBD1 (6 bases). Germline V gives CDR1 SEHNR, CDR2 FQNEAQ (reference sequence). The CDR3 length is 14 residues. The part of the CDR3 DNA that was read is TGTTCCAGCAGCTCCCAGGGGCGCACCTACGAG. It yields the protein CSSSSQGRTYE. The whole CDR3 reads CSSSSQGRTYEQYF. The entire variable domain, with the rest obtained from reference TRBV7-9 and TRBJ2-7, is as follows: DTGVSQNPRHKITKRGQNVTFRCDPISEHNRLYWYRQTLGQGPEFLTYFQNEAQLEKSRLLSDRFSAERPKGSFSTLEIQRTEQGDSAMYLCSSSSQGRTYEQYFGPGTRLTVT.

A few counts support this clone. Being one base from a much bigger clone, this may be a read error. The missing CDR3 end, 3 residues past where the read stops, is filled in from the germline J gene. This CDR3 is also generated by other DNA sequences in the sample. The chain joins TRBV30 to TRBJ1-3; 10 nucleotides agree with TRBD1. This CDR3 comprises 15 residues. Germline CDR1 reads GTSNPN; CDR2 reads SVGIG (reference sequence). CDR3 bases read: TGTGCCTGGAGAGCCAGGGACAGGGGAGGAAACACG. Translation: CAWRARDRGGNT. The full CDR3 sequence reads CAWRARDRGGNTIYF.

This clone was counted ten times or more. Read data end 3 residues before the CDR3 end; the end is taken from the germline J gene. The rearrangement joins TRBV29-1 to TRBJ2-7; tentatively, D is TRBD1 or TRBD2 (5 bases each). The V gene lost 4 bases and the J gene lost 2 bases, with 15 bases spanning the gap. Germline V lookup: CDR1 SQVTM, CDR2 ANQGSEA. CDR3 length equals 14 residues. CDR3 protein: CSVVGQGDPYEQYF. The DNA read from the CDR3 is TGCAGCGTTGTTGGCCAGGGAGACCCCTACGAG.

This clone was counted ten times or more. The sequenced part of the CDR3 DNA is TGTGCCATCAGCTCTGGAAAGGGGAGTTGGGATGGC. Amino acids: CAISSGKGSWDG. The entire CDR3 protein is CAISSGKGSWDGYTF. The chain employs TRBV10-3 and TRBJ1-2; D is possibly TRBD1 (5 bases). The CDR3 end lies 3 residues beyond the end of the read and is filled in from the germline J gene. Germline V gives CDR1 ENHRY, CDR2 SYGVKD. Trimming removed 6 bases from V and 6 bases from J, with 20 bases in between. The CDR3 length is 15 residues.

This clone came up many times. From the germline J gene comes the end of the CDR3, since the read stops 3 residues before it. The chain has TRBV15 and TRBJ2-5; weak D call: TRBD1 (7 bases). V was clipped by 3 bases and J by 3 bases, with 11 bases between them. Germline V gives CDR1 LNHNV, CDR2 YYDKDF (reference sequence). This CDR3 is 14 amino acids long. CDR3 protein: CATSRDRREETQYF. CDR3 bases read: TGTGCCACCAGCAGGGACAGGAGGGAAGAGACC. The full variable domain, its missing parts supplied by reference TRBV15 and TRBJ2-5, is DAMVIQNPRYQVTQFGKPVTLSCSQTLNHNVMYWYQQKSSQAPKLLFHYYDKDFNNEADTPDNFQSRRPNTSFCFLDIRSPGLGDTAMYLCATSRDRREETQYFGPGTRLLVL.

This clone was detected many times. The sequence runs out 3 residues before the end of the CDR3; the remainder is reconstructed from the germline J gene. The rearrangement joins TRBV7-6 to TRBJ2-7; weak D call: TRBD2 (6 bases). This CDR3 contains 15 residues. Germline CDR1 SGHVS, CDR2 FNYEAQ. V lost 3 bases and J 4 bases, leaving 16 bases between the germline ends. This CDR3 is CASSFADSGTYEQYF. The sequenced CDR3 bases are TGTGCCAGCAGCTTTGCGGATTCCGGGACTTACGAG.

This clone appeared many times. With the read ending 3 residues before the CDR3 end, the germline J gene is used to fill in that end. The genes are TRBV4-1 and TRBJ2-2, with D possibly TRBD1 on 5 matching bases. Trimming removed 4 bases from V and 1 base from J, with 7 bases in between. This CDR3 has 14 amino acids. CDR1 and CDR2 from the germline V gene are MGHRA and YSYEKL. CDR3 sequence: CASSLQGNTGELFF. The CDR3 DNA, read in part, is TGCGCCAGCAGCCTCCAGGGGAACACCGGGGAG.

At least ten counts were recorded for this clone. The observed sequence ends 3 residues before the CDR3 terminus, with the missing tail filled in from the germline J gene. This rearrangement joins TRBV20-1 to TRBJ1-1; TRBD1 matches at 7 bases. CDR3 length: 17 amino acids. CDR1 and CDR2 from the germline V gene are DFQATT and SNEGSKA (reference sequence). V shed 0 bases, J shed 5 bases, and the junction held 15 bases outside the gene matches. Incomplete CDR3 DNA: TGCAGTGCTAGAGATCCCAGTCGACAGGGAATACGGACTGAA. It is translated as CSARDPSRQGIRTE. The full CDR3 protein is CSARDPSRQGIRTEAFF.

This clone occurred many times. Read coverage stops 3 residues before the CDR3 terminus; the germline J gene supplies the remainder. The V gene is TRBV30, the J gene TRBJ1-1; 7 positions match TRBD1. The CDR3 has 16 residues. After removal of 1 base from V and 1 base from J, the junction contained 9 bases not matched to a gene. Germline CDR1 and CDR2: GTSNPN and SVGIG (reference sequence). Here the CDR3 reads CAWSGGPGQKNTEAFF. The sequenced part of the CDR3 DNA is TGTGCCTGGAGTGGGGGGCCGGGACAGAAGAACACTGAA.

This clone was counted at least ten times. Coverage ceases 3 residues before the CDR3 finishes, and the germline J gene fills in the end. V and J are TRBV20-1 and TRBJ1-4; the match to TRBD1 covers 7 bases. Trimming took 0 bases from V and 4 from J; bases not matched to a gene: 5. The germline V gene has CDR1 DFQATT and CDR2 SNEGSKA (reference sequence). The CDR3 sequence is 15 residues long. CDR3 sequence: CSARDPQGVNEKLFF. The sequenced part of the CDR3 DNA is TGCAGTGCTAGAGATCCCCAGGGGGTTAATGAAAAA.

This clone was found many times. A read error may account for a junction end that differs from germline. The read comes to an end 3 residues before the CDR3 does, leaving the germline J gene to fill in the end. The V call is TRBV7-3, the J call TRBJ2-3, with TRBD2 matching 8 bases. The CDR3 consists of 17 residues. Looked up from germline, CDR1 is SGHTA and CDR2 is FQGTGA. Partial CDR3 DNA: TGTGCCAGCAGCCTAACCGGGGGGGGCCCTAATGGGGATACG. Its translation is CASSLTGGGPNGDT. The whole CDR3 region reads CASSLTGGGPNGDTQYF.

This clone showed up many times. The sequenced part of the CDR3 DNA is TGCGCCAGCAGCCCAGGGGCCCTCACAGATACG. Its translation is CASSPGALTDT. The whole CDR3 region reads CASSPGALTDTQYF. J is TRBJ2-3 and V is TRBV5-1, with D possibly being TRBD1 (6 bases). The read is 3 residues too short to cover the CDR3 end, so that end is filled in from the germline J gene. Germline V gives CDR1 SGHRS, CDR2 YFSETQ. The V and J ends lost 4 bases and 2 bases respectively, with 11 bases between them. This CDR3 spans 14 amino acids.

This clone came up many times. Sequencing ends 3 residues short of the CDR3 end; the germline J gene provides the rest. The genes are TRBV20-1 and TRBJ2-1; D possibly corresponds to TRBD1 (6 bases). The CDR3 runs 13 residues. Trimming left V 0 bases short and J 6 bases short, with 9 bases between. Germline V gives CDR1 DFQATT, CDR2 SNEGSKA (reference sequence). The sequenced CDR3 bases are TGCAGTGCTAGAGAACAGGGTTCCAATGAG. Translating it yields CSAREQGSNE. The full-length CDR3 reads as CSAREQGSNEQFF.

This clone was picked up many times. The read terminates 3 residues before the CDR3 end, so the remaining end is supplied by the germline J gene. The chain employs TRBV5-6 and TRBJ1-1, with D tentatively TRBD1 (6 bases). The CDR3 contains 14 residues. Trimming cost V 0 bases and J 5 bases, with 11 bases left between them. The germline CDR1 and CDR2 sequences are SGHDT and YYEEEE. CDR3 DNA (partial): TGTGCCAGCAGCTTGGGGCAGGGGATAACTGAA. It codes for CASSLGQGITE. The complete CDR3 sequence is CASSLGQGITEAFF.

This clone was seen at least ten times. The read ends 3 residues early relative to the CDR3; the germline J gene fills the gap. The chain combines TRBV5-6 with TRBJ1-4; TRBD1 matches at 8 bases. The CDR3 totals 15 residues. Unmatched junction bases numbered 7, after V lost 1 base and J lost 8 bases. The V gene's germline CDR1 is SGHDT and CDR2 YYEEEE. The CDR3 is CASSLTEDRDEKLFF. The sequenced CDR3 bases are TGTGCCAGCAGCTTGACGGAGGACAGGGACGAAAAA.

In its sample, this clone was seen many times. The CDR3 end lies 3 residues beyond the end of the read and is filled in from the germline J gene. The chain recombines TRBV7-3 with TRBJ1-6; D is unclear. The V end lost 4 bases, the J end lost 10 bases, and 8 bases lay between the germline ends. Per germline, CDR1 SGHTA and CDR2 FQGTGA. The length of the CDR3 is 12 residues. The CDR3 spells CASSYRLSPLHF. The part of the CDR3 DNA that was read is TGTGCCAGCAGCTATCGACTCTCACCC.